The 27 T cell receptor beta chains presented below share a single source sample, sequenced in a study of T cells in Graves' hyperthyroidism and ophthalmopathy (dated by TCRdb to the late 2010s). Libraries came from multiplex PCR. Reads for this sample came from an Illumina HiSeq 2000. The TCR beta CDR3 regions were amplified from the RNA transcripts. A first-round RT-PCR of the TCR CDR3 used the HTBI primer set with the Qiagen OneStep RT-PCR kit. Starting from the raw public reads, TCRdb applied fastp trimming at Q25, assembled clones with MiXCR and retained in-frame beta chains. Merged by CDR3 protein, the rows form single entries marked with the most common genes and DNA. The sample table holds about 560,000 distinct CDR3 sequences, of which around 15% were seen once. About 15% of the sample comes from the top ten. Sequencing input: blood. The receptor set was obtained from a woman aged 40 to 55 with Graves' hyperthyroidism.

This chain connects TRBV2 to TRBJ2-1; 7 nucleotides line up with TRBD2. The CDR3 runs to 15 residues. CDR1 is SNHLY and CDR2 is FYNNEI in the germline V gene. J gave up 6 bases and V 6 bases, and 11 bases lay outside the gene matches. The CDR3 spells CASRMTSLGGNEQFF. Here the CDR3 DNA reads TGTGCCAGCAGAATGACTAGCCTGGGGGGCAATGAGCAGTTCTTC.

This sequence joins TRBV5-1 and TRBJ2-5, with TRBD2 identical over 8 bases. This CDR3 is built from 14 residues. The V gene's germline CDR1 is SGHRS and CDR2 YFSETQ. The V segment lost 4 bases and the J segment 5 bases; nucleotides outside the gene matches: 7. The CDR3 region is CASSPGTRRETQYF. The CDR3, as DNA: TGCGCCAGCAGCCCCGGGACTAGGAGGGAGACCCAGTACTTC.

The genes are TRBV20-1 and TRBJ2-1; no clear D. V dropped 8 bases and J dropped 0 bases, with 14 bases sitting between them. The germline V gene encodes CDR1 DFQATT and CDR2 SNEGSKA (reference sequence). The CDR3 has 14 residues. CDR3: CSIPRTSSYNEQFF. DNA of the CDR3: TGCAGTATCCCCAGAACGAGCTCCTACAATGAGCAGTTCTTC.

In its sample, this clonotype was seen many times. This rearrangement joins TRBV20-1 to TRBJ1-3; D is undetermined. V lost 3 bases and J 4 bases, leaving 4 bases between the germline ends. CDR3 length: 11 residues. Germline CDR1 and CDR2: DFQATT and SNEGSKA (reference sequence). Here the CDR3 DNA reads TGCAGTGCTAGGGAGGGAAACACCATATATTTT. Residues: CSAREGNTIYF.

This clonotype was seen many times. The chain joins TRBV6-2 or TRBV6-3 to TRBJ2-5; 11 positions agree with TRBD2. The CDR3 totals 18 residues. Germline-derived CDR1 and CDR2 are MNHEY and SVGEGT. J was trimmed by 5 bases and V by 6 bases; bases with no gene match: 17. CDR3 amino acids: CASSPGVAGGPTWETQYF. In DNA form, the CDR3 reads TGTGCCAGCAGCCCCGGGGTAGCGGGAGGGCCAACGTGGGAGACCCAGTACTTC.

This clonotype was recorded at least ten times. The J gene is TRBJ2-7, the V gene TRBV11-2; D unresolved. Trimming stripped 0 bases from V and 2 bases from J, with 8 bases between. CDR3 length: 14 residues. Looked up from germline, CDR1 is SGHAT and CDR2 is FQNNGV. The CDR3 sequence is CASSLDRLAYEQYF. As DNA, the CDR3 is TGTGCCAGCAGCTTAGACAGGCTAGCCTACGAGCAGTACTTC.

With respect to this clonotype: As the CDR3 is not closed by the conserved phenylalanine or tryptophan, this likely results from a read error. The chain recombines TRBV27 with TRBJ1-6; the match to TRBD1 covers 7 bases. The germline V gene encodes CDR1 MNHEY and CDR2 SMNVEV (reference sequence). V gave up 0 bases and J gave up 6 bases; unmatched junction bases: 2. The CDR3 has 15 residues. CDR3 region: CASSLSAGGNSPLHL. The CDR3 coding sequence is TGTGCCAGCAGTTTATCGGCAGGGGGTAATTCACCCCTCCACCTT.

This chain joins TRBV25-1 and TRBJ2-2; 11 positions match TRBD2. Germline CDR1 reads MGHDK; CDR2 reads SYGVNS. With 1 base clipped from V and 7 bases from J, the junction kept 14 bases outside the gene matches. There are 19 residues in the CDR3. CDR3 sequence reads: CASSESVVAGGPKNGELFF. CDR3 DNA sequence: TGTGCCAGCAGTGAATCGGTAGTAGCGGGAGGGCCAAAGAACGGGGAGCTGTTTTTT.

The CDR3 region has the DNA TGTGCCAGTAGTATAGCCGACAGGGTATACACTGAAGCTTTCTTT. This translates into CASSIADRVYTEAFF. V is TRBV19 and J is TRBJ1-1; TRBD1 agrees at 7 bases. Germline CDR1 is LNHDA and CDR2 is SQIVND (reference sequence). V dropped 1 base and J dropped 3; count of bases not matched to a gene: 5. This CDR3 comprises 15 residues.

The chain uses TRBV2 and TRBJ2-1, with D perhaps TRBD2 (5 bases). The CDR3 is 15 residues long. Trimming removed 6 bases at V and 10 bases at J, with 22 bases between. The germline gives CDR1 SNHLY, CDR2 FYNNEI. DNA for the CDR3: TGTGCCAGCAGCTTACGGACTGGCGCCCCGAGGGAGCAGTTCTTC. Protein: CASSLRTGAPREQFF.

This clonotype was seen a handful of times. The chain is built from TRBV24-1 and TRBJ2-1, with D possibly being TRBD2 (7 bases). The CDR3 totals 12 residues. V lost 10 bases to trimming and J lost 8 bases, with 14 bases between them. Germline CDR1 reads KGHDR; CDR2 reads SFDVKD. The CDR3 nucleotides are TGTGCCACATCAGGCGGGGGCCATGAGCAGTTCTTC. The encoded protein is CATSGGGHEQFF.

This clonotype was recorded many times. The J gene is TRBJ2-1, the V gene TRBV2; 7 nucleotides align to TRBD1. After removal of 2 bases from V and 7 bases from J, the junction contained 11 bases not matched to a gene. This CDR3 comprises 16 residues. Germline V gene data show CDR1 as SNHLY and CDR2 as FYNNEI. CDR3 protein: CASSESGARGSNEQFF. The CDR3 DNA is TGTGCCAGCAGTGAAAGTGGGGCCAGGGGGAGTAATGAGCAGTTCTTC. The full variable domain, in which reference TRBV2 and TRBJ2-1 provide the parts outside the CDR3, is EPEVTQTPSHQVTQMGQEVILRCVPISNHLYFYWYRQILGQKVEFLVSFYNNEISEKSEIFDDQFSVERPDGSNFTLKIRSTKLEDSAMYFCASSESGARGSNEQFFGPGTRLTVL.

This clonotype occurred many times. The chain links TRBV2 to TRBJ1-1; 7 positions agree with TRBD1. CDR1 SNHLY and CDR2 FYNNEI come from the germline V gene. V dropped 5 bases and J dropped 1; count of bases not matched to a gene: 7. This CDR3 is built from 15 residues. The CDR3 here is CASSSSQGWNTEAFF. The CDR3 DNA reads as TGTGCCAGCAGTTCCTCACAGGGGTGGAACACTGAAGCTTTCTTT.

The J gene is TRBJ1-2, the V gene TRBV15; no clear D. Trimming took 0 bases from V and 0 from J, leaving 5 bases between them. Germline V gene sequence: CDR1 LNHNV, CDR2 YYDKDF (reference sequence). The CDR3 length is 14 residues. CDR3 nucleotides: TGTGCCACCAGCAGAGAAAAAGCTAACTATGGCTACACCTTC. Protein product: CATSREKANYGYTF.

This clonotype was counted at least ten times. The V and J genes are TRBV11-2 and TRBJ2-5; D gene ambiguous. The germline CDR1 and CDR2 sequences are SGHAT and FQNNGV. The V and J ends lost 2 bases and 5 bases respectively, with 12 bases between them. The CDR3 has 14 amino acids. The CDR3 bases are TGTGCCAGCAGCTTACTCTCCAGGTTGGAGACCCAGTACTTC. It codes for CASSLLSRLETQYF.

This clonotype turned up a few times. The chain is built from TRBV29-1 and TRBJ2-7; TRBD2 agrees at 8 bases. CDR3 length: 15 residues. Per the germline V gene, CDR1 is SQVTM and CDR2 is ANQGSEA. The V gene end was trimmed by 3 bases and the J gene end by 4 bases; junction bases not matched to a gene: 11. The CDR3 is CSVEEGVAGLYEQYF. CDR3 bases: TGCAGCGTTGAGGAGGGGGTAGCGGGATTATACGAGCAGTACTTC.

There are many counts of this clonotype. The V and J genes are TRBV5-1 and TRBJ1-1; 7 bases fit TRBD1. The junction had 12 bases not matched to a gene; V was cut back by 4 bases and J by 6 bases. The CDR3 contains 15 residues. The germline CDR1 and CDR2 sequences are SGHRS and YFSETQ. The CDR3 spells CASSTGTVIFAEAFF. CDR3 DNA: TGCGCCAGCAGCACCGGGACAGTCATATTCGCTGAAGCTTTCTTT.

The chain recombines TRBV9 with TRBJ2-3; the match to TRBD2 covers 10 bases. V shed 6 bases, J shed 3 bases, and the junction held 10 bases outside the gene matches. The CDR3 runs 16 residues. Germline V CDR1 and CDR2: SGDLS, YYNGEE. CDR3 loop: CASKTAPGLATDTQYF. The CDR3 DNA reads TGTGCCAGCAAGACGGCCCCGGGACTAGCGACAGATACGCAGTATTTT.

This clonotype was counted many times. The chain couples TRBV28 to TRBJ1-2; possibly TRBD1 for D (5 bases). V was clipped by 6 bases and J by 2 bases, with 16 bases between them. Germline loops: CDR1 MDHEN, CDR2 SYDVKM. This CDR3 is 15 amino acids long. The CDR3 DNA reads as TGTGCCAGCAGATTTCCGGGACGCCGGAACTATGGCTACACCTTC. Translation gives CASRFPGRRNYGYTF.

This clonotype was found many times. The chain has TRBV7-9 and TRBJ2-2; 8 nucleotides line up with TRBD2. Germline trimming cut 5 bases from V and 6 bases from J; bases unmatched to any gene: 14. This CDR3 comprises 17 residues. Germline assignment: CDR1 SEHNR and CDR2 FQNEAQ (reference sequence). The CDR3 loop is CASSPPGAGGSPGELFF. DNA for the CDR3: TGTGCCAGCAGCCCGCCGGGTGCGGGAGGAAGTCCCGGGGAGCTGTTTTTT.

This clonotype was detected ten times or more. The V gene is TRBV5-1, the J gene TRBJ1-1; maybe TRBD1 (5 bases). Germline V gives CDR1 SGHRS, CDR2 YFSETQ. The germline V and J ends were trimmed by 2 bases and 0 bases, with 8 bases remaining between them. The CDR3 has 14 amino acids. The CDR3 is CASSFGDLNTEAFF. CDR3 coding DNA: TGCGCCAGCAGCTTCGGGGACCTGAACACTGAAGCTTTCTTT.

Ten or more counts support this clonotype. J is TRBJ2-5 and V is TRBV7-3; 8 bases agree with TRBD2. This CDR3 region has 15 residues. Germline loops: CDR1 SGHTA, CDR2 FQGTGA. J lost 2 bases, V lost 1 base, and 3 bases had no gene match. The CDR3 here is CASSLKPSGQETQYF. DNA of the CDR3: TGTGCCAGCAGCTTAAAGCCTAGCGGGCAAGAGACCCAGTACTTC.

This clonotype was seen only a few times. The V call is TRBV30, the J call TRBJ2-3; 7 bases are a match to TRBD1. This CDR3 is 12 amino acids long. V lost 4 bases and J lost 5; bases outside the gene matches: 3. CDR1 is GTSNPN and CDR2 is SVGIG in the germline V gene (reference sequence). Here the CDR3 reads CAWTPGGDTQYF. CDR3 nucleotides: TGTGCCTGGACTCCAGGGGGAGATACGCAGTATTTT.

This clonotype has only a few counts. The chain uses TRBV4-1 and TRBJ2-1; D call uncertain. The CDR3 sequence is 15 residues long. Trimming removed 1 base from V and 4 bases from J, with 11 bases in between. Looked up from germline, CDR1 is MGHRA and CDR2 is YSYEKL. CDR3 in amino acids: CASSQGVSLYNEQFF. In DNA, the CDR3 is TGCGCCAGCAGCCAAGGGGTTTCATTATACAATGAGCAGTTCTTC.

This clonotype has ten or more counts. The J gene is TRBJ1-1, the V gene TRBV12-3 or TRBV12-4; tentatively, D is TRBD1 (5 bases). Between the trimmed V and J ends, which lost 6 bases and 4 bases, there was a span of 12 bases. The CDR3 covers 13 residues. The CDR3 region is CASRPGGGTEAFF. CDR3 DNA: TGTGCCAGCAGACCCGGGGGGGGCACTGAAGCTTTCTTT.

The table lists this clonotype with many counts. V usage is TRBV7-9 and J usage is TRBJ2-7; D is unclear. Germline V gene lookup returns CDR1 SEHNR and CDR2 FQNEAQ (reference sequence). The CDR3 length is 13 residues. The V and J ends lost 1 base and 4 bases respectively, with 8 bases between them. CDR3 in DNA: TGTGCCAGCAGCTTAGACGGTTATTACGAGCAGTACTTC. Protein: CASSLDGYYEQYF.

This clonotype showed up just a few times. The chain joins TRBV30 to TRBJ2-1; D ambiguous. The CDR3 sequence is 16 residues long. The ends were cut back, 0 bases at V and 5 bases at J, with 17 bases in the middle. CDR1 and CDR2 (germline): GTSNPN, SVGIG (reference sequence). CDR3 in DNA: TGTGCCTGGAGTGTACTTCATGAGATAAGACACAATGAGCAGTTCTTC. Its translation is CAWSVLHEIRHNEQFF. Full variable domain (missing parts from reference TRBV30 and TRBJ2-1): SQTIHQWPATLVQPVGSPLSLECTVEGTSNPNLYWYRQAAGRGLQLLFYSVGIGQISSEVPQNLSASRPQDRQFILSSKKLLLSDSGFYLCAWSVLHEIRHNEQFFGPGTRLTVL.